This T cell receptor beta chain is drawn from a study of patients and donors after allogeneic stem cell transplantation. Each CDR3 protein is one row after TCRdb ran MiXCR on the RT-PCR reads. The sample lists 390,000 or so distinct CDR3 sequences; under 20% were seen once. There are many counts of this clonotype. The germline V gene has CDR1 DFQATT and CDR2 SNEGSKA (reference sequence). CDR3 length: 13 amino acids. V lost 4 bases and J 0 bases, leaving 6 bases between the germline ends. The chain couples TRBV20-1 to TRBJ2-2, with unresolved D. Sequencing was carried out using blood, either unsorted or a sorted T cell fraction (not recorded which). The origin of this receptor is a human donor who was either an allogeneic HSCT recipient or a stem cell or donor lymphocyte infusion donor (not recorded which). It is not recorded whose cells these are; they may come from a transplant donor. The DNA of the CDR3 is TGCAGTGCTAAAGCTACGAACACCGGGGAGCTGTTTTTT. Translating it yields CSAKATNTGELFF.